This is a list of T cell receptor beta chains from one sample in a study of spatial heterogeneity in lung cancer. TCRdb called the 5' RACE reads again in MiXCR, with one record for every CDR3 protein. Of some 87,000 distinct CDR3 sequences listed, around 9% were seen once; the top ten hold less than 9%. This specimen consisted of PBMCs, obtained at surgery. These TCRs come from a male donor with early-stage non-small cell lung cancer. CDR3s leave out the opening cysteine and the closing phenylalanine or tryptophan. The size of a clone is reported for some rows only, either as once, few or many, or as a class for expanded clones.

J gene	V gene	clone size	CDR3 protein
TRBJ1-5	TRBV6-5	many	ASGGWDQPQH
TRBJ2-2	TRBV7-6	NA	ASSITSLGTGELF
TRBJ1-2	TRBV12-3/TRBV12-4	NA	ASSPGPGPGYT
TRBJ2-1	TRBV27	many	ASSPRQGPYNEQF
TRBJ1-2	TRBV9	many	ASRGGRPTANYGYT
TRBJ1-1	TRBV29-1	NA	SAYLNTEAF
TRBJ2-1	TRBV5-1	NA	ASSLPTNEQF
TRBJ2-1	TRBV2	NA	ASRSGTSYNEQF
TRBJ2-3	TRBV10-3	few	ATTQREGTDTQY
TRBJ2-5	TRBV9	NA	ASSVGQGQETQY
TRBJ1-4	TRBV7-2	few	ASSPTRSEANEKLF
TRBJ2-7	TRBV3-1	many	ASSRTSGIYEQY
TRBJ1-1	TRBV7-9	few	ASSRYQGLEAF
TRBJ1-5	TRBV19	NA	ASTPGLMRQPQH
TRBJ2-3	TRBV6-2/TRBV6-3	many	ASSYLPSTDTQY
TRBJ2-7	TRBV7-9	many	ASSLGPRGVNEQY
TRBJ1-2	TRBV20-1	few	SARDKRANYGYT
TRBJ2-1	TRBV7-2	many	ASSIPGQSYNEQF
TRBJ1-1	TRBV7-2	many	ASSLNLFLDTEAF
TRBJ2-7	TRBV5-1	many	ASSLGHPGAYEQY
TRBJ1-5	TRBV6-2/TRBV6-3	few	ASSYFGQPNQPQH
TRBJ2-1	TRBV2	NA	ASSEWKTYNEQF
TRBJ1-4	TRBV28	NA	ASRGQDRAGEKLF
TRBJ2-3	TRBV5-1	few	ASSFTGGRADTQY
TRBJ1-5	TRBV20-1	few	SAPARDRANQPQH
TRBJ1-1	TRBV13	many	ASSLALNTEAF
TRBJ2-3	TRBV28	few	ASSPLGTGRSADTQY
TRBJ2-5	TRBV29-1	NA	SGGLQETQY
TRBJ2-3	TRBV5-1	NA	ASSIALAGGRDTQY
TRBJ2-7	TRBV6-4	NA	ASTRPQGISYEQY
TRBJ2-2	TRBV25-1	few	ASRPPGLLTGELF
TRBJ2-4	TRBV6-2/TRBV6-3	many	ASTAAKNIQY
TRBJ2-3	TRBV19	many	ASSPKAALHSQY
TRBJ2-1	TRBV10-3	many	AIADGLNEQF
TRBJ2-5	TRBV3-1	NA	ASSPDTGGQTQY
TRBJ1-1	TRBV7-6	many	ASSFSMNTEAF
TRBJ2-5	TRBV7-9	many	ASSSYETQY
TRBJ1-2	TRBV30	many	AWSRHEKGGYT
TRBJ1-6	TRBV29-1	many	SVMGSYNSPLH
TRBJ1-1	TRBV2	NA	ASSERSSGAF
TRBJ2-1	TRBV4-1	many	ATGLAGDNEQF
TRBJ2-6	TRBV7-3	few	ASSPRVDPGANVLT
TRBJ1-2	TRBV12-3/TRBV12-4	NA	ASSPRQGFYGYT
TRBJ1-4	TRBV5-4	many	ASSRGTANEKLF
TRBJ2-7	TRBV9	NA	ASSAGLAVEYEQY
TRBJ2-5	TRBV5-1	many	ASSLGGLETQY
TRBJ2-1	TRBV29-1	few	SGRGYNEQF
TRBJ2-7	TRBV19	few	ASSRASSGTYEQY
TRBJ2-5	TRBV9	many	ASSGPQGLGQETQY
TRBJ1-3	TRBV7-2	many	ASSLFGQAGDTIY
TRBJ2-1	TRBV20-1	few	SASRTSSSGEQF